The clone carrying this T cell receptor beta chain was observed a few times. The V gene end was trimmed by 1 base and the J gene end by 7 bases; junction bases not matched to a gene: 10. Germline V gene data show CDR1 as MNHNS and CDR2 as SASEGT. The CDR3 sequence is 15 residues long. Researchers amplified the TCR beta CDR3 regions from RNA transcripts. HTBI primers were the set used in a first-round RT-PCR of the TCR CDR3. TCRdb re-derived calls from the multiplex PCR reads in MiXCR, one entry per CDR3 protein. This table holds about 740,000 distinct CDR3 sequences, 14% found once. This entry is derived from a study of T cells in Graves' hyperthyroidism and ophthalmopathy.

Sequencing was done on a sample of blood. The clonotype was recovered from a young woman with Graves' hyperthyroidism. V gene TRBV6-1 combines with J gene TRBJ2-7; TRBD2 aligns across 7 bases. The CDR3 bases are TGTGCCAGCAGTGAAGAACTGGGACTACCCGGGGAGCAGTACTTC. Its protein product is CASSEELGLPGEQYF.